A selection of T cell receptor beta chains follows, all from one sample in a study of cytomegalovirus exposure and HLA in healthy donors. TCRdb's copy holds only in-frame clones and misses some; the assay was immunoSEQ multiplex PCR. The sample consists of about 130,000 clones, around 80% of them appearing once. The sample comprised PBMCs. These receptors all stem from a woman in her 30s in good health and CMV-seronegative. Both conserved end residues are trimmed from each CDR3.

J	V	CDR3
TRBJ2-4	TRBV10-2	ASSESGGLAGGKNIQY
TRBJ1-1	TRBV11-2	ASRDRTGNTEAF
TRBJ2-3	TRBV6-5	ASSYSNSRTDTQY
TRBJ2-2	TRBV4-1	ASSQEGQGYTGELF
TRBJ1-1	TRBV5-1	ASSFRTGATTEAF
TRBJ1-4	TRBV4-2	ASSQPDEKLF
TRBJ2-7	TRBV7-2	ASSFYNRYYEQY
TRBJ2-5	TRBV10-3	AISESVRAQETQY
TRBJ2-7	TRBV27	ASSDRVEYEQY
TRBJ2-7	TRBV11-3	ASSLGRDSYEQY
TRBJ1-3	TRBV2	ASGTGAGNTIY
TRBJ1-4	TRBV7-9	ASSSGQPLVNEKLF
TRBJ2-7	TRBV5-6	ASSLSVGGSYEQY
TRBJ2-5	TRBV7-3	ASSRLAGGEETQY
TRBJ1-1	TRBV5-6	ASSRGVGTEAF
TRBJ1-1	TRBV9	ASSVVQGSVAF
TRBJ2-7	TRBV6-1	ASSESEGLAGTYEQY
TRBJ1-5	TRBV30	AWSSGQASNQPQH
TRBJ1-1	TRBV5-1	ASSLDWTSTEAF
TRBJ1-5	TRBV4-1	ASSQEPLAGGTKNQPQH
TRBJ2-1	TRBV7-3	ASSSLAGGTYNEQF
TRBJ2-3	TRBV7-3	ASSLSGLAGGSYSTDTQY
TRBJ2-7	TRBV7-9	ASDLGQGSYEQY
TRBJ2-1	TRBV18	ASSPQAGSYNEQF
-	TRBV4-1	ASSQDGQGRSYEQY
TRBJ1-1	TRBV19	ASSDDRGAEAF
TRBJ2-2	TRBV5-8	ASSPGTGNTGELF
TRBJ2-5	TRBV7-2	ASSLGLAGVETQY
TRBJ2-7	TRBV6-5	ASSYSSGSSSYEQY
TRBJ1-4	TRBV30	AWNKGQGVGLF